Listed here are 4 T cell receptor beta chains from one sample, sequenced in a study of blood T cell repertoires in COVID-19. Repertoires were generated with immunoSEQ multiplex PCR, while TCRdb's copy carries only in-frame clones and drops some. The sample records just over 250,000 clones, 87% being singletons. The sample comprised peripheral blood. These receptors all come from a woman in her fifties or sixties with acute or convalescent COVID-19.

The chain has TRBV21-1 and TRBJ2-1; the D call TRBD1 from the table was never checked on the DNA. TRBV21-1 is a known pseudogene. The CDR3 sequence is 15 residues long. This CDR3 reads CASSGHHSSYNEQFF. In DNA form, the CDR3 reads TGTGCCAGCAGCGGACACCACAGCTCCTACAATGAGCAGTTCTTC.

V usage is TRBV27 and J usage is TRBJ2-3, with D possibly being TRBD1 (6 bases). The V and J ends lost 4 bases and 4 bases respectively, with 18 bases between them. The CDR3 has 16 residues. Germline V CDR1 and CDR2: MNHEY, SMNVEV (reference sequence). CDR3 sequence (DNA): TGTGCCAGCAGTTCCTCTGCAGGGGAGCGTTCAGATACGCAGTATTTT. Translating it yields CASSSSAGERSDTQYF.

The rearrangement links TRBV7-2 to TRBJ1-6; D unresolved. Germline CDR1 reads SGHTA; CDR2 reads FQGNSA. This CDR3 is built from 12 residues. Deletions cut 5 bases from V and 4 bases from J, with 3 bases between. The DNA of the CDR3 is TGTGCCAGCAGCCTGTATAATTCACCCCTCCACTTT. This translates into CASSLYNSPLHF.

This rearrangement joins TRBV24-1 to TRBJ2-1; 15 bases match TRBD2. The V gene end was trimmed by 4 bases and the J gene end by 2 bases; junction bases not matched to a gene: 2. This CDR3 spans 17 amino acids. Germline CDR1 and CDR2: KGHDR and SFDVKD. The chain's CDR3 is CATSDWTSGRAYNEQFF. DNA for the CDR3: TGTGCCACCAGTGACTGGACTAGCGGGAGGGCCTACAATGAGCAGTTCTTC.